Listed below are T cell receptor beta chains from one sample, sequenced in a study of T cell responses to AZD1222 COVID-19 vaccine. Profiled with immunoSEQ multiplex PCR; TCRdb holds only in-frame clones, not every one. The repertoire holds approximately 100,000 clones, with roughly nine tenths as singletons. The sequencing used peripheral blood, collected on day 0 of AZD1222 vaccination. These TCRs come from an adult in good health. Both conserved end residues are part of each CDR3. The D gene is left open where the match is weak. Some rows have no size entry. The others give once, few or many, or a class for an expanded clone.

TRBJ1-2 | TRBD1 | . | TRBV29-1 | CSVSTDRETGYTF | TGCAGCGTGTCTACTGACAGGGAAACTGGCTACACCTTC
TRBJ1-5 | . | . | TRBV2 | CASKFEGGPNQPQHF | TGTGCCAGCAAGTTTGAGGGGGGCCCTAATCAGCCCCAGCATTTT
TRBJ1-1 | . | . | TRBV19 | CASSTLAGDTEAFF | TGTGCCAGTAGTACATTGGCGGGGGACACTGAAGCTTTCTTT
TRBJ2-7 | TRBD2 | . | TRBV3-1/TRBV3-2 | CASSQELAAPYEQYF | TGTGCCAGCAGCCAAGAACTAGCGGCACCCTACGAGCAGTACTTC
TRBJ1-1 | . | . | TRBV7-3 | CASSLMGAGSNEAFF | TGTGCCAGCAGCTTAATGGGGGCAGGGAGTAACGAAGCTTTCTTT
TRBJ1-2 | TRBD1 | . | TRBV5-8 | CASSFRQQGARYGYTF | TGTGCCAGCAGCTTCAGGCAGCAGGGGGCGCGATATGGCTACACCTTC
TRBJ2-7 | . | . | TRBV7-8 | CASTPPDSYEQYF | TGTGCCAGCACCCCCCCCGACTCCTACGAGCAGTACTTC
TRBJ1-5 | . | . | TRBV6-1 | CASSEPQPQHF | TGTGCCAGCAGTGAACCTCAGCCCCAGCATTTT
TRBJ1-3 | . | once | TRBV5-1 | CASSLEVTGTGNTIYF | TGCGCCAGCAGCTTGGAGGTCACAGGGACGGGAAACACCATATATTTT
TRBJ1-2 | . | . | TRBV12-3/TRBV12-4 | CASSRVGGYTF | TGTGCCAGCAGCCGCGTTGGAGGCTACACCTTC